The 23 T cell receptor beta chains reported below all come from one sample, sequenced in a study of beta chain features in type 1 diabetes. The study's findings and limits: Among patients with Type 1 diabetes, TCRB CDR3s were moderately but significantly shorter in every one of the four CD4+ subsets.

These receptors have no identified antigens. The sequenced template was cDNA made from the entire isolated RNA. The method was immunoSEQ multiplex PCR; TCRdb's version includes in-frame clones alone and lacks a portion of them. This repertoire shows hundreds of thousands of clones, around 15% found once; its top ten account for 0.02% to 0.025%. The sample was naive CD4+ T cells from blood. These receptor sequences come from a man aged 18 to 29 with type 1 diabetes.

The rearrangement links TRBV29-1 to TRBJ2-1, with a possible D match to TRBD2 (7 bases). The CDR3 is 13 residues long. With 4 bases removed from V and 7 bases from J, the gap between germline ends came to 14 bases. Per germline, CDR1 SQVTM and CDR2 ANQGSEA. CDR3 residues: CSVGGGAENEQFF. DNA for the CDR3: TGCAGCGTTGGGGGGGGCGCGGAGAATGAGCAGTTCTTC.

This clone was found a few times. The genes are TRBV15 and TRBJ2-5; perhaps TRBD2 as D (6 bases). In germline, CDR1 is LNHNV, CDR2 YYDKDF (reference sequence). V lost 4 bases and J 2 bases, leaving 23 bases between the germline ends. CDR3 length equals 18 residues. This chain's CDR3 is CATSTPTGFSGEQETQYF. The CDR3 DNA is TGTGCCACCAGCACCCCCACGGGGTTCTCGGGGGAACAAGAGACCCAGTACTTC.

The CDR3 region is CASRDRQSSYEQYF. CDR3 bases: TGTGCCAGTAGGGACCGCCAAAGCTCCTACGAGCAGTACTTC. The V call is TRBV2, the J call TRBJ2-7; D might be TRBD1 or TRBD2, each matching 5 bases. The CDR3 sequence is 14 residues long. The germline V and J ends were trimmed by 9 bases and 0 bases, with 15 bases remaining between them. Germline lookup yields CDR1 SNHLY and CDR2 FYNNEI.

This clone has more than one count but fewer than ten. This chain connects TRBV6-6 to TRBJ2-5; perhaps TRBD1 as D (5 bases). The germline V gene has CDR1 MNHNY and CDR2 SVGAGI (reference sequence). Deletions cut 6 bases from V and 2 bases from J, with 13 bases between. The CDR3 consists of 14 residues. Here the CDR3 reads CASRPRQWQETQYF. The CDR3 region has the DNA TGTGCCAGCAGACCCCGACAGTGGCAAGAGACCCAGTACTTC.

The sample holds a few counts of this clone. The J gene is TRBJ2-6, the V gene TRBV18, with D uncertain. V lost 3 bases to trimming and J lost 4 bases, with 7 bases between them. In germline, CDR1 is KGHSH, CDR2 LQKENI. The CDR3 totals 14 residues. In nucleotides, the CDR3 is TGTGCCAGCTCACCCATGACAGGGGCCAACGTCCTGACTTTC. This sequence encodes CASSPMTGANVLTF. Variable domain in full (rest from reference TRBV18 and TRBJ2-6): NAGVMQNPRHLVRRRGQEARLRCSPMKGHSHVYWYRQLPEEGLKFMVYLQKENIIDESGMPKERFSAEFPKEGPSILRIQQVVRGDSAAYFCASSPMTGANVLTFGAGSRLTVL.

The table lists this clone with a few counts. The chain is built from TRBV10-2 and TRBJ1-1; D ambiguous. V lost 2 bases to trimming and J lost 7 bases, with 5 bases between them. CDR3 length equals 11 residues. Germline V CDR1 and CDR2: WSHSY, SAAADI. CDR3 region: CASSEGGEAFF. In DNA form, the CDR3 reads TGCGCCAGCAGTGAGGGAGGTGAAGCTTTCTTT.

This sequence joins TRBV6-1 and TRBJ1-6; D is perhaps TRBD1 (6 bases). V was shortened by 1 base and J by 8 bases, with 15 bases between the two germline ends. This CDR3 has 16 amino acids. In germline, CDR1 is MNHNS, CDR2 SASEGT. CDR3 in amino acids: CASSEGSGVFDSPLHF. CDR3 DNA sequence: TGTGCCAGCAGTGAAGGGTCAGGGGTTTTTGATTCACCCCTCCACTTT.

This clone was seen more than once but under ten times. The chain links TRBV2 to TRBJ1-5, with TRBD1 matching 7 bases. J was trimmed by 6 bases and V by 8 bases; bases with no gene match: 13. This CDR3 spans 15 amino acids. Germline values: CDR1 SNHLY, CDR2 FYNNEI. The CDR3 DNA is TGTGCCAGCCACATGGGACAGAGCGAAGGTCAGCCCCAGCATTTT. Translation gives CASHMGQSEGQPQHF. Variable domain in full (rest from reference TRBV2 and TRBJ1-5): EPEVTQTPSHQVTQMGQEVILRCVPISNHLYFYWYRQILGQKVEFLVSFYNNEISEKSEIFDDQFSVERPDGSNFTLKIRSTKLEDSAMYFCASHMGQSEGQPQHFGDGTRLSIL.

This clone was detected only a few times. This chain links TRBV9 with TRBJ2-5; 7 bases fit TRBD1. After removal of 4 bases from V and 2 bases from J, the junction contained 8 bases not matched to a gene. This CDR3 spans 15 amino acids. Germline V gene data show CDR1 as SGDLS and CDR2 as YYNGEE. CDR3 region: CASSIQARGQETQYF. The DNA for the CDR3 is TGTGCCAGCAGCATACAGGCCAGGGGGCAAGAGACCCAGTACTTC.

In its sample, this clone was seen a few times. The chain links TRBV28 to TRBJ2-7, with D possibly being TRBD1 (5 bases). There are 13 residues in the CDR3. In germline, CDR1 is MDHEN, CDR2 SYDVKM. V gave up 8 bases and J gave up 0 bases, with 11 bases separating them. In DNA, the CDR3 is TGTGCCAGCGGTGACAGTCGCTCCTACGAGCAGTACTTC. It codes for CASGDSRSYEQYF. Filled out from reference TRBV28 and TRBJ2-7, the complete variable domain reads DVKVTQSSRYLVKRTGEKVFLECVQDMDHENMFWYRQDPGLGLRLIYFSYDVKMKEKGDIPEGYSVSREKKERFSLILESASTNQTSMYLCASGDSRSYEQYFGPGTRLTVT.

This clone was counted only a few times. This chain links TRBV27 with TRBJ2-7; D unresolved. CDR3 length: 10 residues. The germline V gene has CDR1 MNHEY and CDR2 SMNVEV (reference sequence). The ends were cut back, 5 bases at V and 3 bases at J, with 2 bases in the middle. CDR3 in amino acids: CASSNYEQYF. The CDR3 bases are TGTGCCAGCAGTAACTACGAGCAGTACTTC.

The chain is built from TRBV18 and TRBJ2-1; D perhaps matches TRBD2 (6 bases). Looked up from germline, CDR1 is KGHSH and CDR2 is LQKENI. V lost 3 bases and J lost 5, with 8 bases in between. The CDR3 has 13 amino acids. For the CDR3, the DNA is TGTGCCAGCTCACCGGGGGGAGACAATGAGCAGTTCTTC. It encodes CASSPGGDNEQFF.

This clone was observed a single time. V is TRBV9 and J is TRBJ1-6; no definite D call. V gave up 0 bases and J gave up 0 bases, with 13 bases separating them. The length of the CDR3 is 18 residues. Germline lookup yields CDR1 SGDLS and CDR2 YYNGEE. As DNA, the CDR3 is TGTGCCAGCAGCGTAGCTGGAGGACGAGCCTCCTATAATTCACCCCTCCACTTT. The encoded protein is CASSVAGGRASYNSPLHF.

The chain employs TRBV5-4 and TRBJ1-1, with D possibly TRBD1 on 5 matching bases. Germline V lookup: CDR1 SGHNT, CDR2 YYREEE (reference sequence). The CDR3 has 12 amino acids. V was shortened by 3 bases and J by 8 bases, with 11 bases between the two germline ends. The CDR3, as DNA: TGTGCCAGCAGCTGGGGGGGACGCGAAGCTTTCTTT. Translated: CASSWGGREAFF.

CDR3: CSASPGDEAFF. The CDR3 region has the DNA TGCAGTGCTAGTCCGGGAGATGAAGCTTTCTTT. The chain has TRBV20-1 and TRBJ1-1; D call uncertain. In germline, CDR1 is DFQATT, CDR2 SNEGSKA (reference sequence). The CDR3 covers 11 residues. V dropped 3 bases and J dropped 7 bases, with 9 bases sitting between them.

There are a few counts of this clone. The chain joins TRBV7-2 to TRBJ2-7; 9 bases align to TRBD1. Germline V CDR1 and CDR2: SGHTA, FQGNSA. CDR3 length: 14 residues. V was clipped by 5 bases and J by 7 bases; unmatched bases: 9. The CDR3 spells CASSKDRGWWEQYF. The CDR3 DNA follows: TGTGCCAGCAGCAAGGACAGGGGTTGGTGGGAGCAGTACTTC.

This clone was seen a handful of times. The chain combines TRBV4-1 with TRBJ2-3, with D tentatively TRBD2 (6 bases). The CDR3 extends over 17 amino acids. Trimming stripped 1 base from V and 0 bases from J, with 14 bases between. Germline V gives CDR1 MGHRA, CDR2 YSYEKL. CDR3 nucleotide sequence: TGCGCCAGCAGCCAAGGGAGGAGGGGCCTCAGCACAGATACGCAGTATTTT. Amino acid sequence: CASSQGRRGLSTDTQYF.

This clone was observed a few times. The chain is built from TRBV29-1 and TRBJ2-3, with TRBD2 matching 7 bases. The CDR3 runs to 13 residues. Germline assignment: CDR1 SQVTM and CDR2 ANQGSEA. J lost 9 bases, V lost 3 bases, and 9 bases had no gene match. CDR3 region: CSVEGEGGGTQYF. CDR3 DNA sequence: TGCAGCGTTGAGGGGGAGGGTGGCGGGACGCAGTATTTT.

This clone was counted only a few times. The chain carries TRBV7-8 and TRBJ1-4; D ambiguous. In germline, CDR1 is SGHVS, CDR2 FQNEAQ. Deletions cut 2 bases from V and 6 bases from J, with 10 bases between. This CDR3 spans 14 amino acids. CDR3 residues: CASSLSDTDEKLFF. The CDR3 DNA reads as TGTGCCAGCAGCTTATCCGACACCGATGAAAAACTGTTTTTT.

This clone was seen a handful of times. The V and J genes are TRBV9 and TRBJ2-5; 12 bases agree with TRBD2. Trimming at V came to 3 bases and at J to 5 bases, leaving 11 bases not matched to a gene. The CDR3 has 17 residues. The germline CDR1 and CDR2 sequences are SGDLS and YYNGEE. The CDR3: CASSALAGGPVRETQYF. CDR3 coding DNA: TGTGCCAGCAGCGCCCTAGCGGGGGGGCCTGTCCGGGAGACCCAGTACTTC.

This clone was counted between two and nine times. The chain employs TRBV5-6 and TRBJ2-2; D uncertain. This CDR3 is built from 15 residues. V was cut by 0 bases and J by 2 bases, with 8 bases left in between. CDR1 is SGHDT and CDR2 is YYEEEE in the germline V gene. The CDR3 DNA is TGTGCCAGCAGCTTGGATGGTGCTAACACCGGGGAGCTGTTTTTT. The encoded protein is CASSLDGANTGELFF.

The V gene is TRBV5-6, the J gene TRBJ2-3, with D unclear. The V end was cut by 1 base, the J end by 3 bases, with 9 bases between. CDR1 SGHDT and CDR2 YYEEEE come from the germline V gene. The CDR3 extends over 14 amino acids. Here the CDR3 reads CASSLPPSTDTQYF. In nucleotides, the CDR3 is TGTGCCAGCAGCTTGCCTCCCTCGACAGATACGCAGTATTTT.

This clone was seen only a few times. The chain is built from TRBV29-1 and TRBJ2-5; 8 nucleotides line up with TRBD2. There are 14 residues in the CDR3. The germline V gene has CDR1 SQVTM and CDR2 ANQGSEA. The junction had 9 bases not matched to a gene; V was cut back by 7 bases and J by 2 bases. Here the CDR3 DNA reads TGCAGCGCGGTTTTAGCGGGACAACAAGAGACCCAGTACTTC. It codes for CSAVLAGQQETQYF.